A single sample gave rise to the 12 T cell receptor beta chains below, sequenced in a study of shared clonotypes between healthy human individuals (TCRdb year 2020). The library relied on the immunoSEQ multiplex PCR assay. Drawn from immuneACCESS, this table holds only the in-frame rearrangements with V and J called that TCRdb kept. Clones are partly lost; checked studies trace under half to an unresolved V gene and leave the rest unexplained. This sample has roughly 2 million clones in its table, and roughly 95% of those were observed once. The ten largest clones take up 1.1% of the sample. CD8 naive samples were obtained by positive selection for CCR7 among CD45RO-negative cells, yielding a CD45RA+CCR7+ population from which TemRA cells were excluded. The sequencing input was naive CD8+ T cells sorted from blood. This sample's cell subset or site label indicates: CD45RA+CCR7+. Every receptor here comes from a man in his late teens or twenties in good health.

J is TRBJ2-5 and V is TRBV10-3; tentatively, D is TRBD1 or TRBD2 (5 bases each). This CDR3 is 13 amino acids long. The V and J ends lost 8 bases and 2 bases respectively, with 12 bases between them. Germline lookup yields CDR1 ENHRY and CDR2 SYGVKD. The CDR3 loop reads CAIRDSGQETQYF. In DNA, the CDR3 is TGTGCCATCCGCGACAGCGGTCAAGAGACCCAGTACTTC.

The chain joins TRBV4-3 to TRBJ2-7; D may be TRBD2 (7 bases). With 0 bases removed from V and 4 bases from J, the gap between germline ends came to 16 bases. Germline V gene lookup returns CDR1 LGHNA and CDR2 YSLEER. CDR3 length: 16 amino acids. The CDR3 sequence: CASSQDHSAGAYEQYF. In DNA form, the CDR3 reads TGCGCCAGCAGCCAAGATCATTCGGCGGGGGCGTACGAGCAGTACTTC.

The chain couples TRBV27 to TRBJ2-5; TRBD2 might be the D (6 bases). This CDR3 has 15 amino acids. The germline V gene encodes CDR1 MNHEY and CDR2 SMNVEV (reference sequence). Trimming took 4 bases from V and 5 from J, leaving 17 bases between them. CDR3 amino acids: CASSSSRGLKETQYF. DNA for the CDR3: TGTGCCAGCAGTTCATCACGGGGGTTGAAGGAGACCCAGTACTTC.

J is TRBJ1-5 and V is TRBV5-6; D may be TRBD1 (6 bases). Germline V CDR1 and CDR2: SGHDT, YYEEEE. The length of the CDR3 is 14 residues. Trimming took 2 bases from V and 3 from J, leaving 9 bases between them. The CDR3 region is CASSLWTDNQPQHF. CDR3 DNA: TGTGCCAGCAGCTTATGGACAGACAATCAGCCCCAGCATTTT.

J is TRBJ2-1 and V is TRBV28, with TRBD2 identical over 8 bases. The CDR3 covers 15 residues. J gave up 6 bases and V 2 bases, and 6 bases lay outside the gene matches. Germline V gene sequence: CDR1 MDHEN, CDR2 SYDVKM. The CDR3 region is CASSLRGLAFNEQFF. In DNA form, the CDR3 reads TGTGCCAGCAGTTTACGCGGACTAGCTTTCAATGAGCAGTTCTTC. The full variable domain, in which reference TRBV28 and TRBJ2-1 provide the parts outside the CDR3, is DVKVTQSSRYLVKRTGEKVFLECVQDMDHENMFWYRQDPGLGLRLIYFSYDVKMKEKGDIPEGYSVSREKKERFSLILESASTNQTSMYLCASSLRGLAFNEQFFGPGTRLTVL.

The J gene is TRBJ2-7, the V gene TRBV29-1; TRBD2 is a possible D gene (7 bases). V was clipped by 2 bases and J by 1 base, with 12 bases between them. Germline loops: CDR1 SQVTM, CDR2 ANQGSEA. This CDR3 has 14 amino acids. CDR3 nucleotide sequence: TGCAGCGTTGAACGGGGAGGGGGGTCCTACGAGCAGTACTTC. This codes for CSVERGGGSYEQYF.

The chain joins TRBV6-6 to TRBJ1-1; D call uncertain. The V gene's germline CDR1 is MNHNY and CDR2 SVGAGI (reference sequence). The CDR3 has 9 amino acids. V lost 7 bases and J 6 bases, leaving 3 bases between the germline ends. This CDR3 is CASNAEAFF. CDR3 coding DNA: TGTGCCAGCAACGCTGAAGCTTTCTTT.

This clone appeared once. This chain connects TRBV9 to TRBJ1-3, with TRBD1 identical over 9 bases. CDR3 length: 17 residues. The germline gives CDR1 SGDLS, CDR2 YYNGEE. J gave up 4 bases and V 3 bases, and 11 bases lay outside the gene matches. The chain's CDR3 is CASSAPTGGPPGNTIYF. The CDR3 coding sequence is TGTGCCAGCAGCGCCCCCACAGGGGGCCCTCCAGGAAACACCATATATTTT.

The genes are TRBV7-3 and TRBJ2-1; 10 bases agree with TRBD2. With 5 bases clipped from V and 0 bases from J, the junction kept 4 bases outside the gene matches. CDR1 is SGHTA, CDR2 FQGTGA, per germline. The CDR3 contains 16 residues. The CDR3 nucleotides read TGTGCCAGCAGCCCTAGCGGGGGCCTCTCCTACAATGAGCAGTTCTTC. Protein: CASSPSGGLSYNEQFF.

The rearrangement links TRBV19 to TRBJ2-5; D may match TRBD1 or TRBD2 (5 bases each). The V and J ends lost 1 base and 0 bases respectively, with 9 bases between them. Germline CDR1 and CDR2: LNHDA and SQIVND (reference sequence). This CDR3 comprises 15 residues. CDR3 in amino acids: CASSIGGRDQETQYF. CDR3 sequence (DNA): TGTGCCAGTAGTATAGGGGGGAGAGACCAAGAGACCCAGTACTTC.

This clone was seen just once. V usage is TRBV2 and J usage is TRBJ1-1; D is undetermined. The length of the CDR3 is 12 residues. Trimming took off 8 bases at V and 5 bases at J, with 12 bases between the two ends. Germline V gene data show CDR1 as SNHLY and CDR2 as FYNNEI. CDR3 DNA: TGTGCCAGCCTGAGCGGGAGAACTGAAGCTTTCTTT. Amino acid sequence: CASLSGRTEAFF.

The V gene is TRBV11-2, the J gene TRBJ2-7, with D maybe TRBD1 (5 bases). In germline, CDR1 is SGHAT, CDR2 FQNNGV. This CDR3 is 15 amino acids long. The V end was cut by 4 bases, the J end by 2 bases, with 15 bases between. CDR3 in amino acids: CASSYTQGVTYEQYF. The CDR3 nucleotides read TGTGCCAGCAGCTACACACAAGGGGTAACCTACGAGCAGTACTTC.